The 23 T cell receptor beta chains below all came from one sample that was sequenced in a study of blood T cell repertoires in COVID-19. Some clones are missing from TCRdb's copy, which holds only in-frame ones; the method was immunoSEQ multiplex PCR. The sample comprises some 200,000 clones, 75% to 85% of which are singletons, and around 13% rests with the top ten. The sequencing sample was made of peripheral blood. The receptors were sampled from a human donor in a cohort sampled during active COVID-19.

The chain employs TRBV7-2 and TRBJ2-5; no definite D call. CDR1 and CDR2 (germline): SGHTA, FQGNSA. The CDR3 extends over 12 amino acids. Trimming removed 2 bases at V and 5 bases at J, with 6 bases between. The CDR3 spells CASSLFRETQYF. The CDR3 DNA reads TGTGCCAGCAGCTTATTCCGGGAGACCCAGTACTTC.

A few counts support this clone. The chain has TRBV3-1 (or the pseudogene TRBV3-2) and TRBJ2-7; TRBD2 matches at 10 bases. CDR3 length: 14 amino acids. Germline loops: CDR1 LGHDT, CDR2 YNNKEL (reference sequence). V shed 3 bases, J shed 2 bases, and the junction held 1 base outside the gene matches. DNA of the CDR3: TGTGCCAGCAGCCACACTAGCGGGGCCTACGAGCAGTACTTC. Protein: CASSHTSGAYEQYF.

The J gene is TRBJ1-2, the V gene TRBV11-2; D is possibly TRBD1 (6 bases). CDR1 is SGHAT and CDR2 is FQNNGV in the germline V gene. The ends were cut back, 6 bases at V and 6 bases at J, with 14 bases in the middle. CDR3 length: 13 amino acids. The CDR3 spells CASRGGPGHGYTF. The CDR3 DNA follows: TGTGCCAGCAGGGGGGGGCCAGGGCATGGCTACACCTTC.

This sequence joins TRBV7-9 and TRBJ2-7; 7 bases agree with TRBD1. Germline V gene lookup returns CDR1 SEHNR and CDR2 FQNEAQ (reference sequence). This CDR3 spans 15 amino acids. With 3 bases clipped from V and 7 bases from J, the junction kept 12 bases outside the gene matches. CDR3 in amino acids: CASSFDPGTADEQYF. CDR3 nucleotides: TGTGCCAGCAGCTTCGACCCCGGGACAGCCGATGAGCAGTACTTC.

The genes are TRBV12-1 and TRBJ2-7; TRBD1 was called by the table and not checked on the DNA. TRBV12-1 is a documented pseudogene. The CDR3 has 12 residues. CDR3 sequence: CASSFAGHEQYF. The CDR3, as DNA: TGTGCCAGCAGCTTTGCGGGGCACGAGCAGTACTTC.

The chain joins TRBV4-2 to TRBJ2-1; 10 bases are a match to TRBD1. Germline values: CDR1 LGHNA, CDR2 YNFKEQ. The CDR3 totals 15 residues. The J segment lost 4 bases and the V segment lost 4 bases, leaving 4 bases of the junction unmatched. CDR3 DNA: TGTGCCAGCAGCCTCCGGGACAGGGGTTACAATGAGCAGTTCTTC. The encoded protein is CASSLRDRGYNEQFF.

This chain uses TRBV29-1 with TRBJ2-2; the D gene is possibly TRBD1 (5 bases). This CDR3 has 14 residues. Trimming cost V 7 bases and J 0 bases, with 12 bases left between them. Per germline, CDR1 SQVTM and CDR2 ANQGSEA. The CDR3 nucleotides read TGCAGCGCCCGGACAATTACGAACACCGGGGAGCTGTTTTTT. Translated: CSARTITNTGELFF.

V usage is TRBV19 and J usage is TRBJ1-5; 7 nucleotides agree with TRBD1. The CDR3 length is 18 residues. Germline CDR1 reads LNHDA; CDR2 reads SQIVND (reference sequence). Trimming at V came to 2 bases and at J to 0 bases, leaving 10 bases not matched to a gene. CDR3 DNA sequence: TGTGCCAGTAGTATATCCCAGGGGGGAGGATATAGCAATCAGCCCCAGCATTTT. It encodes CASSISQGGGYSNQPQHF. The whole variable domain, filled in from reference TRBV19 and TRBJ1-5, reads DGGITQSPKYLFRKEGQNVTLSCEQNLNHDAMYWYRQDPGQGLRLIYYSQIVNDFQKGDIAEGYSVSREKKESFPLTVTSAQKNPTAFYLCASSISQGGGYSNQPQHFGDGTRLSIL.

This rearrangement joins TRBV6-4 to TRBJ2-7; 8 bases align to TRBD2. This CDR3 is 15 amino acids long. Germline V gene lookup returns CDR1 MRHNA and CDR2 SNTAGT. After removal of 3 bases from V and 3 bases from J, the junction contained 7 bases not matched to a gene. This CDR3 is CASSEATGGDYEQYF. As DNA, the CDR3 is TGTGCCAGCAGTGAAGCAACGGGAGGGGACTACGAGCAGTACTTC.

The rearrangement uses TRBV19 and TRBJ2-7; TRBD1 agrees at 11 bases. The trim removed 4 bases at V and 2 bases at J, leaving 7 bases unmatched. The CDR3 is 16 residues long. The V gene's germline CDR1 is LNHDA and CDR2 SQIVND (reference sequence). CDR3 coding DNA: TGTGCCAGTAGTAGCCGACGGGACAGGGGGACCTACGAGCAGTACTTC. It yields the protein CASSSRRDRGTYEQYF.

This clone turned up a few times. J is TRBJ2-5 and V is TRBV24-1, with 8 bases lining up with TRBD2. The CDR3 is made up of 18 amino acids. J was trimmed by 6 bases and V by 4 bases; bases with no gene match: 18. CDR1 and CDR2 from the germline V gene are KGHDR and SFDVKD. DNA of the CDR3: TGTGCCACCAGTGAGTTCCGACAGGCTGGCGGGAGGATCCAGACCCAGTACTTC. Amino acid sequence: CATSEFRQAGGRIQTQYF.

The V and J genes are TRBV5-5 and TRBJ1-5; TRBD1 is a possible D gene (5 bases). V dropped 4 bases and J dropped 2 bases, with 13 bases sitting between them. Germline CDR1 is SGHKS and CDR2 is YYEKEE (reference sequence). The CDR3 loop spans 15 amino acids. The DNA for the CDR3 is TGTGCCAGCAGCCGGGCGGGGACTGGCAATCAGCCCCAGCATTTT. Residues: CASSRAGTGNQPQHF.

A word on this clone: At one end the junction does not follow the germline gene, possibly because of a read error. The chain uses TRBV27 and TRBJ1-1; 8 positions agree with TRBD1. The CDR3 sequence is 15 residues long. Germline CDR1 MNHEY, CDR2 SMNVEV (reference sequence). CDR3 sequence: CASRLWTGTNTEAFF. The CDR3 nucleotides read TGTGCCAGCAGGTTATGGACAGGGACGAACACTGAAGCTTTCTTT.

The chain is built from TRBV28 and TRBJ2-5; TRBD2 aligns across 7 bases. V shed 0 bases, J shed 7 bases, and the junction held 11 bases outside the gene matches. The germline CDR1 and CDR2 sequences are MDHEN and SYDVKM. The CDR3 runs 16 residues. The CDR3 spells CASSLWRGYNTGTQYF. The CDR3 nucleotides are TGTGCCAGCAGTTTATGGCGGGGGTATAATACGGGGACCCAGTACTTC.

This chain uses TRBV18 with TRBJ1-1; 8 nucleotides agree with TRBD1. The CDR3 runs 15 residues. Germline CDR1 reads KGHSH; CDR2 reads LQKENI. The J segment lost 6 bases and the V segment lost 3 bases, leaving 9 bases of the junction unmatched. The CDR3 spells CASSPPPGGLAEAFF. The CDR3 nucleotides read TGTGCCAGCTCACCCCCTCCAGGGGGCTTGGCTGAAGCTTTCTTT.

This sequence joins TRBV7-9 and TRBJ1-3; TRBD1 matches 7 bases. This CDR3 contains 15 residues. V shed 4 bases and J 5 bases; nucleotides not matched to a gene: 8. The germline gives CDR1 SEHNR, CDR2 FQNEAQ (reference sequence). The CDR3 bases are TGTGCCAGCAGCTCGACAGGGATAAATAGAAACACCATATATTTT. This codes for CASSSTGINRNTIYF. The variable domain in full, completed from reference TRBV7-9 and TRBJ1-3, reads DTGVSQNPRHKITKRGQNVTFRCDPISEHNRLYWYRQTLGQGPEFLTYFQNEAQLEKSRLLSDRFSAERPKGSFSTLEIQRTEQGDSAMYLCASSSTGINRNTIYFGEGSWLTVV.

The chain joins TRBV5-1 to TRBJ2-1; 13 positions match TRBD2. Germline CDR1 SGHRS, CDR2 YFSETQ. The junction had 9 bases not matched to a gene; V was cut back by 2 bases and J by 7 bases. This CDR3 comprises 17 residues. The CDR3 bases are TGCGCCAGCAGCTTCTGGACTAGCGGGAGATCTAGGAATGAGCAGTTCTTC. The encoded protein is CASSFWTSGRSRNEQFF. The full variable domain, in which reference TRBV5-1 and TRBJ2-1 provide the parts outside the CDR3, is KAGVTQTPRYLIKTRGQQVTLSCSPISGHRSVSWYQQTPGQGLQFLFEYFSETQRNKGNFPGRFSGRQFSNSRSEMNVSTLELGDSALYLCASSFWTSGRSRNEQFFGPGTRLTVL.

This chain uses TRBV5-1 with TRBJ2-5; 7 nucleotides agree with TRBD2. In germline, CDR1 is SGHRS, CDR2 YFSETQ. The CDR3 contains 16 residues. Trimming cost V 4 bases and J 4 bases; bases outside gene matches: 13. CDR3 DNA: TGCGCCAGCAGCATCCAACTAGCGTCCTCGGGAGAGACCCAGTACTTC. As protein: CASSIQLASSGETQYF.

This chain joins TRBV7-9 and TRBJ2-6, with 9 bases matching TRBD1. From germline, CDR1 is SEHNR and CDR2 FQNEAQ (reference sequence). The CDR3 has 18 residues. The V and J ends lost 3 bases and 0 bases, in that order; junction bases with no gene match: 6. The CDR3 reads CASSFSQGAPSGANVLTF. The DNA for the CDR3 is TGTGCCAGCAGCTTTTCACAGGGGGCCCCCTCTGGGGCCAACGTCCTGACTTTC.

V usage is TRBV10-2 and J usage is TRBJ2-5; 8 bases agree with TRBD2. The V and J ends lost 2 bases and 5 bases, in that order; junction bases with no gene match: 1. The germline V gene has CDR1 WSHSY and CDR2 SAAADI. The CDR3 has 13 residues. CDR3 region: CASSEGGRETQYF. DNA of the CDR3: TGCGCCAGCAGTGAGGGCGGGAGGGAGACCCAGTACTTC.

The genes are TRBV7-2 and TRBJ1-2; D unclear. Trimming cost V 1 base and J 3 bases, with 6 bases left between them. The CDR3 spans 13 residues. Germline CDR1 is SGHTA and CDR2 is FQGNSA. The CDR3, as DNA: TGTGCCAGCAGCTTAGGTGGAGACTATGGCTACACCTTC. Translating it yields CASSLGGDYGYTF.

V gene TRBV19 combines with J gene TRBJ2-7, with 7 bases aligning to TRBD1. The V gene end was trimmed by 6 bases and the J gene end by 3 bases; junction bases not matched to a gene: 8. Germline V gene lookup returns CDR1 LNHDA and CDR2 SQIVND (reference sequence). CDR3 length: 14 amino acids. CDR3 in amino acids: CASRETGTSYEQYF. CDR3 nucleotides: TGTGCCAGTAGAGAGACAGGGACAAGCTACGAGCAGTACTTC.

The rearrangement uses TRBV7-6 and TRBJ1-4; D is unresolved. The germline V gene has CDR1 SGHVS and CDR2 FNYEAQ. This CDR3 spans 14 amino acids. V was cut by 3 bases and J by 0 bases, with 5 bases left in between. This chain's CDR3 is CASSFYSTNEKLFF. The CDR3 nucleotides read TGTGCCAGCAGCTTTTACTCAACTAATGAAAAACTGTTTTTT.